This TCR beta chain originates from a study of blood T cell repertoires in COVID-19. This clone was observed a few times. Profiled with immunoSEQ multiplex PCR; TCRdb holds only in-frame clones, not every one. The table has 15,000 to 16,000 clones, approximately 76% seen once. V lost 2 bases, J lost 8 bases, and 12 bases lay in between. In germline, CDR1 is MDHEN, CDR2 SYDVKM. There are 14 residues in the CDR3. The chain employs TRBV28 and TRBJ1-4; no firm D call. This TCR was sampled from a man aged 70-80 years with active or convalescent COVID-19. The source material was peripheral blood. The CDR3 loop reads CASSLGLVKEKLFF. DNA for the CDR3: TGTGCCAGCAGTTTAGGGCTCGTTAAGGAAAAACTGTTTTTT.